Below are 9 T cell receptor beta chains sequenced from a single sample in a study of shared clonotypes between healthy human individuals. Some clones are missing from TCRdb's copy, which holds only in-frame ones; the method was immunoSEQ multiplex PCR. The sample lists roughly 700,000 clones; 74% were seen once. Material: memory CD4+ T cells sorted from blood. Indicated subset: CD45RA-negative fraction. Every receptor here comes from a woman aged 25-40 years in good health.

This chain links TRBV15 with TRBJ2-1; possibly TRBD2 for D (5 bases). This CDR3 is built from 13 residues. V was shortened by 1 base and J by 8 bases, with 9 bases between the two germline ends. Germline CDR1 is LNHNV and CDR2 is YYDKDF (reference sequence). The CDR3: CATSRGGVHEQFF. As DNA, the CDR3 is TGTGCCACCAGCAGAGGGGGAGTCCATGAGCAGTTCTTC.

This clone was seen only a few times. J is TRBJ1-5 and V is TRBV11-2; possibly TRBD1 for D (6 bases). The CDR3 contains 13 residues. Per germline, CDR1 SGHAT and CDR2 FQNNGV. Trimming pared 1 base from V and 5 bases from J, leaving 6 bases between. The CDR3 spells CASSLGGHQPQHF. The CDR3 nucleotides read TGTGCCAGCAGCTTAGGGGGGCATCAGCCCCAGCATTTT.

The chain combines TRBV30 with TRBJ2-3, with a tentative D call TRBD1 (6 bases). The CDR3 length is 11 residues. CDR1 GTSNPN and CDR2 SVGIG come from the germline V gene (reference sequence). With 7 bases removed from V and 6 bases from J, the gap between germline ends came to 11 bases. CDR3: CASTGFDTQYF. The CDR3 nucleotides read TGTGCCTCTACAGGGTTTGATACGCAGTATTTT.

This chain links TRBV11-2 with TRBJ2-1, with 15 bases identical to TRBD2. Germline CDR1 SGHAT, CDR2 FQNNGV. The J segment lost 5 bases and the V segment lost 5 bases, leaving 4 bases of the junction unmatched. The CDR3 loop spans 16 amino acids. The CDR3 loop is CASSIGLAGGHNEQFF. The CDR3 DNA sequence: TGTGCCAGCAGCATCGGACTAGCGGGAGGGCACAATGAGCAGTTCTTC. Using reference TRBV11-2 and TRBJ2-1 for the parts outside the CDR3, the full variable domain is EAGVAQSPRYKIIEKRQSVAFWCNPISGHATLYWYQQILGQGPKLLIQFQNNGVVDDSQLPKDRFSAERLKGVDSTLKIQPAKLEDSAVYLCASSIGLAGGHNEQFFGPGTRLTVL.

This clone has just a few counts. V usage is TRBV23-1 and J usage is TRBJ2-3, with no clear D. TRBV23-1 has ORF status, its function being uncertain. This CDR3 has 13 residues. Trimming shortened V by 0 bases and J by 3 bases, and 4 bases separated the two germline ends. The DNA for the CDR3 is TGCGCCAGCAGTCAATCGGTTACAGATACGCAGTATTTT. The encoded protein is CASSQSVTDTQYF.

This rearrangement joins TRBV11-2 to TRBJ2-5, with D perhaps matching TRBD1 (7 bases). Looked up from germline, CDR1 is SGHAT and CDR2 is FQNNGV. CDR3 length: 16 residues. The V end was cut by 2 bases, the J end by 4 bases, with 17 bases between. The chain's CDR3 is CASSLSRAGGRETQYF. The DNA of the CDR3 is TGTGCCAGCAGCTTAAGCCGGGCAGGGGGGAGAGAGACCCAGTACTTC.

This chain connects TRBV2 to TRBJ2-5; D might be TRBD1 (5 bases). The CDR3 runs to 14 residues. V was clipped by 3 bases and J by 1 base, with 9 bases between them. Germline V lookup: CDR1 SNHLY, CDR2 FYNNEI. The CDR3 spells CASSEGQLQETQYF. CDR3 nucleotides: TGTGCCAGCAGTGAGGGGCAGCTCCAAGAGACCCAGTACTTC.

The chain is built from TRBV5-4 and TRBJ2-2; TRBD1 matches at 7 bases. The CDR3 has 16 amino acids. Germline-derived CDR1 and CDR2 are SGHNT and YYREEE (reference sequence). J was trimmed by 1 base and V by 0 bases; bases with no gene match: 3. Here the CDR3 reads CASSLGPGGNTGELFF. The CDR3 DNA follows: TGTGCCAGCAGCTTGGGGCCAGGGGGGAACACCGGGGAGCTGTTTTTT. Looking up the rest from reference TRBV5-4 and TRBJ2-2 gives the full variable domain: ETGVTQSPTHLIKTRGQQVTLRCSSQSGHNTVSWYQQALGQGPQFIFQYYREEENGRGNFPPRFSGLQFPNYSSELNVNALELDDSALYLCASSLGPGGNTGELFFGEGSRLTVL.

The gene calls are TRBV5-4 and TRBJ2-5; 11 nucleotides align to TRBD2. Germline CDR1 SGHNT, CDR2 YYREEE (reference sequence). The length of the CDR3 is 16 residues. V lost 4 bases to trimming and J lost 2 bases; unmatched junction nucleotides: 7. CDR3 residues: CASSPKRLAGQETQYF. CDR3 DNA: TGTGCCAGCAGCCCTAAAAGACTAGCGGGACAAGAGACCCAGTACTTC. The full variable domain, in which reference TRBV5-4 and TRBJ2-5 provide the parts outside the CDR3, is ETGVTQSPTHLIKTRGQQVTLRCSSQSGHNTVSWYQQALGQGPQFIFQYYREEENGRGNFPPRFSGLQFPNYSSELNVNALELDDSALYLCASSPKRLAGQETQYFGPGTRLLVL.